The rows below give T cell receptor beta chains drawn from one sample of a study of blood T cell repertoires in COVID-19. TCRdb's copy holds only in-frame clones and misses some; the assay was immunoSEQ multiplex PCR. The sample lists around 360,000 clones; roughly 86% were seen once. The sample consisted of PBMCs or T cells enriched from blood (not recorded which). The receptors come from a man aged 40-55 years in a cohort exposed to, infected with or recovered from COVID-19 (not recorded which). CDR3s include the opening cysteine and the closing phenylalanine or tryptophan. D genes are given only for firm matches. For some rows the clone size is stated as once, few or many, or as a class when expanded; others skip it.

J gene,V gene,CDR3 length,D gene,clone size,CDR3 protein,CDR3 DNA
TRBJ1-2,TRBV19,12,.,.,CAARTRNYGYTF,TGTGCCGCTCGGACACGGAACTATGGCTACACCTTC
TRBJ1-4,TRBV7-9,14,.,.,CASSLVAGNEKLFF,TGTGCCAGCAGCTTAGTAGCGGGGAATGAAAAACTGTTTTTT
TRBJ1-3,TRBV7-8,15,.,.,CASSLALVSGNTIYF,TGTGCCAGCAGCTTAGCGCTAGTCTCTGGAAACACCATATATTTT
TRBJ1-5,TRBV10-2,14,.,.,CASRTPYSNQPQHF,TGCGCCAGCAGGACACCTTATAGCAATCAGCCCCAGCATTTT
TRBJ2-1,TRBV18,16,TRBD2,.,CASSPPGLAGYNEQFF,TGTGCCAGCTCACCACCGGGACTAGCGGGATACAATGAGCAGTTCTTC
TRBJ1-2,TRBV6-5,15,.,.,CASSYRAGRNYGYTF,TGTGCCAGCAGTTACAGGGCAGGGAGGAACTATGGCTACACCTTC
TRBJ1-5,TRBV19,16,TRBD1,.,CASSMRDRGRRQPQHF,TGTGCCAGTAGTATGCGCGACAGGGGGCGACGTCAGCCCCAGCATTTT
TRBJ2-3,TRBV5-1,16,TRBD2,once,CASRTSGRASTDTQYF,TGCGCCAGCCGAACTAGCGGGAGGGCTAGCACAGATACGCAGTATTTT
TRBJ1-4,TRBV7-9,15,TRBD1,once,CASSAGTGGGEKLFF,TGTGCCAGCAGCGCGGGGACAGGGGGCGGTGAAAAACTGTTTTTT
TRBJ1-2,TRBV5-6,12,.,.,CASSTGNYGYTF,TGTGCCAGCAGTACAGGGAACTATGGCTACACCTTC
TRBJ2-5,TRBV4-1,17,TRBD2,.,CASSQYSGSKRQETQYF,TGCGCCAGCAGCCAATATAGCGGGAGCAAACGCCAAGAGACCCAGTACTTC
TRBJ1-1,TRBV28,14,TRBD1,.,CASRPGTGTIEAFF,TGTGCCAGCAGGCCCGGGACAGGGACAATTGAAGCTTTCTTT
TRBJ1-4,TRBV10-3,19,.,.,CAISERGSPTAVTNEKLFF,TGTGCCATCAGTGAAAGAGGTTCCCCAACAGCGGTAACTAATGAAAAACTGTTTTTT
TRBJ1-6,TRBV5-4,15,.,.,CASSLIGTQTSPLHF,TGTGCCAGCAGCTTGATCGGGACACAGACCTCACCCCTCCACTTT
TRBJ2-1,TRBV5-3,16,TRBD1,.,CARSLVRDRGRDEQFF,TGTGCCAGAAGCTTGGTTCGGGACAGGGGTCGCGATGAGCAGTTCTTC
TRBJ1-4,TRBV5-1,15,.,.,CASSTGDRLNEKLFF,TGCGCCAGCAGCACCGGTGACAGGCTTAATGAAAAACTGTTTTTT
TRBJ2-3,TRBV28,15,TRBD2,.,CASRIGRLGPDTQYF,TGTGCCAGCAGGATCGGGAGGTTGGGCCCAGATACGCAGTATTTT
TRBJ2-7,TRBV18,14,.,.,CASSKDSNSYEQYF,TGTGCCAGCTCAAAAGACTCTAACTCCTACGAGCAGTACTTC
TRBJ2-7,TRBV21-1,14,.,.,CASSNLSQFYEQYF,TGTGCCAGCAGCAATTTATCCCAGTTCTACGAGCAGTACTTC
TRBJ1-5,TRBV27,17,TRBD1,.,CASSLLGIGTGNQPQHF,TGTGCCAGCAGTTTATTGGGTATCGGGACAGGGAATCAGCCCCAGCATTTT
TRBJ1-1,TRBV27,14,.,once,CASRVGYSNTEAFF,TGTGCCAGCAGAGTCGGTTACAGCAACACTGAAGCTTTCTTT
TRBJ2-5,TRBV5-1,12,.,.,CASSPSQETQYF,TGCGCCAGCAGCCCCAGCCAAGAGACCCAGTACTTC
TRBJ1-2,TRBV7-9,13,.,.,CASSLDRAYGYTF,TGTGCCAGCAGCTTAGACAGGGCCTATGGCTACACCTTC
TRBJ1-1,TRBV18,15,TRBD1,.,CASSLGQGVGSEAFF,TGTGCCAGCTCACTGGGACAGGGAGTGGGATCTGAAGCTTTCTTT
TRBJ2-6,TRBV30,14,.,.,CAWHEGSGANVLTF,TGTGCCTGGCATGAGGGTTCTGGGGCCAACGTCCTGACTTTC
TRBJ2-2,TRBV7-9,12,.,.,CASTYLTGELFF,TGTGCCAGCACTTATCTCACCGGGGAGCTGTTTTTT
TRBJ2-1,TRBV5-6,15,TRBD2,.,CASSALAGDTNEQFF,TGTGCCAGCAGCGCACTAGCGGGAGATACCAATGAGCAGTTCTTC
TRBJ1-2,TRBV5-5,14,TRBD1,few,CASSSGTGGFGYTF,TGTGCCAGCAGCTCCGGGACAGGGGGCTTTGGCTACACCTTC
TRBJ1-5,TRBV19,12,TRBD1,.,CASGQVLQPQHF,TGTGCCAGTGGACAGGTCCTTCAGCCCCAGCATTTT
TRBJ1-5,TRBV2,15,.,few,CASSPLTGSNQPQHF,TGTGCCAGCAGCCCCTTGACAGGAAGCAATCAGCCCCAGCATTTT
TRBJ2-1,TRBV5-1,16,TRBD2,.,CASSLAPSGSYNEQFF,TGCGCCAGCAGCTTGGCCCCTAGCGGCTCCTACAATGAGCAGTTCTTC
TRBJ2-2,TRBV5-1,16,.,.,CASSRSPTGNTGELFF,TGCGCCAGCAGCCGGTCACCCACAGGGAACACCGGGGAGCTGTTTTTT
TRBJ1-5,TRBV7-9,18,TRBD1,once,CASSLAFGQGVSNQPQHF,TGTGCCAGCAGCTTAGCGTTCGGACAGGGGGTTAGCAATCAGCCCCAGCATTTT
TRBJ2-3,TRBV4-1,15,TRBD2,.,CASSQGLAGTDTQYF,TGCGCCAGCAGCCAAGGACTAGCGGGAACAGATACGCAGTATTTT
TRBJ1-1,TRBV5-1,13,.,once,CASSLYREGEAFF,TGCGCCAGCAGCTTGTACAGGGAGGGGGAAGCTTTCTTT
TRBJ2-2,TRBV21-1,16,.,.,CASSSRTGDFTGELFF,TGTGCCAGCAGCTCCAGGACGGGAGATTTCACCGGGGAGCTGTTTTTT
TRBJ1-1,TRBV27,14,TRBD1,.,CASSLRGRDTEAFF,TGTGCCAGCAGTTTGAGGGGGCGCGACACTGAAGCTTTCTTT
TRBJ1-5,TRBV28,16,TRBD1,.,CASSFGDRGSNQPQHF,TGTGCCAGCAGTTTTGGCGACAGGGGAAGCAATCAGCCCCAGCATTTT
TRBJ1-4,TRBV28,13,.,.,CASYRGRNEKLFF,TGTGCCAGCTATAGGGGCAGGAATGAAAAACTGTTTTTT
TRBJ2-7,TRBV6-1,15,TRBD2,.,CASSEAPSGSYEQYF,TGTGCCAGCAGTGAAGCGCCTAGCGGGAGCTACGAGCAGTACTTC
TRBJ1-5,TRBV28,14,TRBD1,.,CASGPNPGTGLSNF,TGTGCCAGCGGACCCAATCCCGGGACAGGGTTGTCGAATTTT
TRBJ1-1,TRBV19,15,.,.,CASSIGTVLGTEAFF,TGTGCCAGTAGTATAGGGACAGTACTGGGCACTGAAGCTTTCTTT
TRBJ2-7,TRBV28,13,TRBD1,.,CASNRDRFYEQYF,TGTGCCAGTAACCGGGACAGGTTCTACGAGCAGTACTTC
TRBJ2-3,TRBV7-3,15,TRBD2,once,CASSPTGGSSDTQYF,TGTGCCAGCAGCCCGACGGGAGGAAGCTCAGATACGCAGTATTTT
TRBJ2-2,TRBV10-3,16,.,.,CAISDSLWPDTGELFF,TGTGCCATCAGTGATAGCTTATGGCCGGACACCGGGGAGCTGTTTTTT
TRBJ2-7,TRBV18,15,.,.,CASSPNWGQTSEQYF,TGTGCCAGCTCACCGAATTGGGGACAAACTAGCGAGCAGTACTTC
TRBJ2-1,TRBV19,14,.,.,CASSKTPPSLGQFF,TGTGCCAGTAGTAAAACCCCTCCTAGCTTAGGGCAGTTCTTC
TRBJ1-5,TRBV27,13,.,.,CASSFSGSQPQHF,TGTGCCAGCAGTTTCTCCGGGTCTCAGCCCCAGCATTTT
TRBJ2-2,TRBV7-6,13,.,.,CASGRTSTGELFF,TGTGCCAGCGGGAGGACATCCACCGGGGAGCTGTTTTTT